This T cell receptor (beta chain) was profiled in a study of cytomegalovirus exposure and HLA in healthy donors. The study ran its PCR with 60 Vbeta and 13 Jbeta primers. Method: immunoSEQ multiplex PCR; TCRdb's copy keeps in-frame clones and lacks some. This table holds 140,000 or so clones, around 80% found once. The sequence derives from a woman aged 40-49 years in good health and CMV-seropositive. Sequences were obtained from PBMCs.

CDR3 DNA sequence: TGTGCCAGCTCAATGACAGGTGGGCCGCAGAACACAGATACGCAGTATTTT. Its translation is CASSMTGGPQNTDTQYF. V is TRBV18 and J is TRBJ2-3, with D possibly TRBD1 on 6 matching bases. CDR1 KGHSH and CDR2 LQKENI come from the germline V gene. The CDR3 is 17 amino acids. V was pared by 5 bases and J by 2 bases, with 20 bases between.